This record concerns one T cell receptor (beta chain) sequence. The data originate from a study of OX40 agonist ivuxolimab in advanced cancers. Study information: The patients received agonistic anti-OX40 (CD134) antibody ivuxolimab.

The method was immunoSEQ multiplex PCR; TCRdb's version includes in-frame clones alone and lacks a portion of them. The table includes tens of thousands of clones, over 75% detected once. The TCR was taken from an adult with an advanced solid tumor such as melanoma, head and neck, liver or kidney cancer. Sequencing used CD4+ or CD8+ T cells sorted from blood, obtained in a trial of the OX40 agonist ivuxolimab.

CDR3 protein: CASSYTGQGRGYTF. CDR3 DNA: TGTGCCAGCAGTTACACGGGACAGGGTCGGGGCTACACCTTC. The genes are TRBV6-5 and TRBJ1-2; TRBD1 matches 9 bases. The CDR3 loop spans 14 amino acids. The germline CDR1 and CDR2 sequences are MNHEY and SVGAGI. J lost 8 bases, V lost 2 bases, and 6 bases had no gene match.